This passage covers 2 T cell receptor beta chains from one sample sequenced in a study of T cells in Graves' hyperthyroidism and ophthalmopathy (dated by TCRdb to between 2018 and 2021). Receptors were amplified or captured by multiplex PCR. TCRdb names Illumina HiSeq 2000 as the instrument used. TCR beta CDR3 regions were amplified from RNA transcripts. A first-round RT-PCR of the TCR CDR3 used the HTBI primer set with the Qiagen OneStep RT-PCR kit. Using fastp at Q25 and MiXCR, TCRdb reprocessed the public reads and kept productive beta chains. Rows with one shared CDR3 protein collapse into an entry with the most common genes and DNA. This sample comprises 560,000 or so distinct CDR3 sequences, less than 20% of them detected only once. In total, the top ten clones hold approximately 48% of the sample. The sequenced sample consisted of blood. The receptor set was obtained from a man between 40 and 49 years old with Graves' ophthalmopathy.

The chain links TRBV2 to TRBJ2-1, with D possibly being TRBD2 (5 bases). The germline CDR1 and CDR2 sequences are SNHLY and FYNNEI. This CDR3 is 12 amino acids long. Trimming left V 5 bases short and J 9 bases short, with 11 bases between. The CDR3 here is CASSIRDSEQFF. The CDR3, as DNA: TGTGCCAGCAGTATACGGGATTCTGAGCAGTTCTTC.

The chain links TRBV9 to TRBJ2-1; D gene unclear. The CDR3 has 13 amino acids. V was cut by 2 bases and J by 1 base, with 4 bases left in between. CDR1 is SGDLS and CDR2 is YYNGEE in the germline V gene. DNA of the CDR3: TGTGCCAGCAGCGTTTTTTCCTACAATGAGCAGTTCTTC. This sequence encodes CASSVFSYNEQFF.